One sample yielded the 14 T cell receptor beta chains listed below, sequenced in a study of shared clonotypes between healthy human individuals. Libraries were prepared by immunoSEQ multiplex PCR; TCRdb keeps only in-frame clonotypes and omits some of them. Of around 2.1 million clones listed, approximately 94% were seen once; the top ten hold roughly 1.8%. CD8 cells regarded as naive lacked CD45RO, were positively chosen for CCR7, and omitted terminally differentiated effector memory CD45RA+ cells. Sequenced sample: naive CD8+ T cells from PBMCs. These receptors were obtained from a man aged 18-30 years in good health. Some clones in this sample may be carry-over from other donors' samples.

In the case of this clone: Additional DNA sequences in this sample encode the identical CDR3. The rearrangement links TRBV7-9 to TRBJ2-7, with TRBD1 matching 9 bases. Germline trimming cut 5 bases from V and 5 bases from J; bases unmatched to any gene: 7. The CDR3 is 14 residues long. Germline values: CDR1 SEHNR, CDR2 FQNEAQ (reference sequence). The CDR3 DNA is TGTGCCAGCAGCCACCGGGACAGGGCCCACGAGCAGTACTTC. Amino acid sequence: CASSHRDRAHEQYF.

The chain carries TRBV7-2 and TRBJ2-7; 13 bases agree with TRBD2. V was pared by 1 base and J by 6 bases, with 3 bases of the junction left unmatched. Germline CDR1 and CDR2: SGHTA and FQGNSA. The CDR3 runs to 15 residues. CDR3 residues: CASSLGTSGRVEQYF. The CDR3 nucleotides are TGTGCCAGCAGCTTAGGTACTAGCGGGAGGGTCGAGCAGTACTTC.

The rearrangement uses TRBV9 and TRBJ2-1; 10 positions agree with TRBD2. The CDR3 extends over 15 amino acids. Germline values: CDR1 SGDLS, CDR2 YYNGEE. V gave up 6 bases and J gave up 4 bases; unmatched junction bases: 7. CDR3 DNA sequence: TGTGCCAGCATAAGGAGCGGGAGGGGATACAATGAGCAGTTCTTC. Its protein is CASIRSGRGYNEQFF.

Only a few counts were recorded for this clone. The chain is built from TRBV9 and TRBJ1-4; 8 bases are a match to TRBD1. This CDR3 is built from 15 residues. Trimming at V came to 2 bases and at J to 4 bases, leaving 4 bases not matched to a gene. Looked up from germline, CDR1 is SGDLS and CDR2 is YYNGEE. The CDR3 bases are TGTGCCAGCAGCGTGGCAGGGGGCGTTAATGAAAAACTGTTTTTT. Amino acid sequence: CASSVAGGVNEKLFF. The full variable domain, its missing parts supplied by reference TRBV9 and TRBJ1-4, is DSGVTQTPKHLITATGQRVTLRCSPRSGDLSVYWYQQSLDQGLQFLIQYYNGEERAKGNILERFSAQQFPDLHSELNLSSLELGDSALYFCASSVAGGVNEKLFFGSGTQLSVL.

The rearrangement uses TRBV19 and TRBJ1-5; 7 nucleotides line up with TRBD1. Germline assignment: CDR1 LNHDA and CDR2 SQIVND (reference sequence). V trimming: 3 bases; J trimming: 7 bases; junction bases outside the gene matches: 9. CDR3 length equals 15 residues. The CDR3 nucleotides are TGTGCCAGTAGTATGGGGGACAGTCGGACCCAGCCCCAGCATTTT. Its translation: CASSMGDSRTQPQHF.

This clone was observed once. The genes are TRBV7-9 and TRBJ1-2, with a weak D call TRBD1 (5 bases). Germline CDR1 SEHNR, CDR2 FQNEAQ (reference sequence). The CDR3 contains 14 residues. The V gene lost 4 bases and the J gene lost 2 bases, with 11 bases spanning the gap. The CDR3 sequence: CASSSWDLNYGYTF. The CDR3 DNA is TGTGCCAGCAGCTCGTGGGACCTAAACTATGGCTACACCTTC. Filled out from reference TRBV7-9 and TRBJ1-2, the complete variable domain reads DTGVSQNPRHKITKRGQNVTFRCDPISEHNRLYWYRQTLGQGPEFLTYFQNEAQLEKSRLLSDRFSAERPKGSFSTLEIQRTEQGDSAMYLCASSSWDLNYGYTFGSGTRLTVV.

CDR3 in DNA: TGTGCCACTAGGACAGGGTATTCCGACAATGAGCAGTTCTTC. Translating it yields CATRTGYSDNEQFF. The chain recombines TRBV27 with TRBJ2-1; 8 bases agree with TRBD1. The CDR3 is 14 amino acids. V was pared by 10 bases and J by 5 bases, with 10 bases of the junction left unmatched. The germline V gene encodes CDR1 MNHEY and CDR2 SMNVEV (reference sequence).

V gene TRBV11-2 combines with J gene TRBJ2-1; the D is unclear. The CDR3 sequence is 16 residues long. The germline V and J ends were trimmed by 6 bases and 0 bases, with 15 bases remaining between them. Per the germline V gene, CDR1 is SGHAT and CDR2 is FQNNGV. This CDR3 is CASSPTTKSSYNEQFF. DNA of the CDR3: TGTGCCAGCAGTCCTACTACCAAAAGCTCCTACAATGAGCAGTTCTTC.

The chain uses TRBV7-2 and TRBJ2-1; tentative D call: TRBD1 (5 bases). Germline V gives CDR1 SGHTA, CDR2 FQGNSA. The CDR3 is 13 residues long. V lost 2 bases to trimming and J lost 6 bases, with 8 bases between them. The CDR3, as DNA: TGTGCCAGCAGCTTACCCAGGGCCAATGAGCAGTTCTTC. This sequence encodes CASSLPRANEQFF. Based on the CDR3 plus reference TRBV7-2 and TRBJ2-1, the full variable domain is GAGVSQSPSNKVTEKGKDVELRCDPISGHTALYWYRQSLGQGLEFLIYFQGNSAPDKSGLPSDRFSAERTGGSVSTLTIQRTQQEDSAVYLCASSLPRANEQFFGPGTRLTVL.

This sequence joins TRBV27 and TRBJ2-2, with a weak D call TRBD1 (7 bases). The CDR3 spans 14 residues. V was shortened by 3 bases and J by 5 bases, with 10 bases between the two germline ends. Germline CDR1 and CDR2: MNHEY and SMNVEV (reference sequence). This CDR3 is CASSLTGTTGELFF. CDR3 nucleotides: TGTGCCAGCAGTTTGACAGGGACTACCGGGGAGCTGTTTTTT.

The rearrangement links TRBV5-1 to TRBJ1-1; D is undetermined. Trimming took off 0 bases at V and 4 bases at J, with 10 bases between the two ends. This CDR3 spans 14 amino acids. Germline V gene data show CDR1 as SGHRS and CDR2 as YFSETQ. The CDR3 protein is CASSLGDESTEAFF. The CDR3 DNA is TGCGCCAGCAGCTTGGGTGATGAAAGCACTGAAGCTTTCTTT.

V is TRBV10-2 and J is TRBJ1-2, with a tentative D call TRBD1 (6 bases). The CDR3 is 16 amino acids. CDR1 is WSHSY and CDR2 is SAAADI in the germline V gene. Between the trimmed V and J ends, which lost 2 bases and 8 bases, there was a span of 21 bases. The CDR3 coding sequence is TGCGCCAGCAGTGAGCCGAGGGCAGGGGTGGTGAAAGGCTACACCTTC. Translated: CASSEPRAGVVKGYTF.

J is TRBJ2-1 and V is TRBV28, with D unresolved. Trimming took 3 bases from V and 4 from J, leaving 7 bases between them. Germline assignment: CDR1 MDHEN and CDR2 SYDVKM. This CDR3 has 13 residues. The CDR3 here is CASSFAPYNEQFF. CDR3 DNA sequence: TGTGCCAGCAGTTTTGCCCCTTACAATGAGCAGTTCTTC.

This clone was detected once. J is TRBJ1-1 and V is TRBV29-1; TRBD1 agrees at 8 bases. With V trimmed by 6 bases and J by 6 bases, 6 bases remained unmatched. CDR1 SQVTM and CDR2 ANQGSEA come from the germline V gene. The CDR3 loop spans 12 amino acids. This CDR3 is CSVDRVAPEAFF. In DNA form, the CDR3 reads TGCAGCGTGGACAGGGTAGCCCCTGAAGCTTTCTTT.